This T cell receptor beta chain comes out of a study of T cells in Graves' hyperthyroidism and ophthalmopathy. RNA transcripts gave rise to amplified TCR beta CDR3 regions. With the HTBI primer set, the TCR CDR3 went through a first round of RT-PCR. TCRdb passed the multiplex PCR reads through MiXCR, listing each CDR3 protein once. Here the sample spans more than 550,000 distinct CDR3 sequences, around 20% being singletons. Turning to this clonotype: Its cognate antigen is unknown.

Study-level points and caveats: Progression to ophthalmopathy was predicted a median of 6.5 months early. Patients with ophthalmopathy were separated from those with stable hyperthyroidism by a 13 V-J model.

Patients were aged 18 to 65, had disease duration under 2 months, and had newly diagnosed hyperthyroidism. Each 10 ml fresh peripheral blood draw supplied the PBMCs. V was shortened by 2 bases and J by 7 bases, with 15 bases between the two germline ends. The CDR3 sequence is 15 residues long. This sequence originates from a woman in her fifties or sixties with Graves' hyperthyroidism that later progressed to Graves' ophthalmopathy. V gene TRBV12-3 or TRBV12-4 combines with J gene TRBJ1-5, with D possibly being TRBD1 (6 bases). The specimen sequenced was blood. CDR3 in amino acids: CASSLPYREGQPQHF. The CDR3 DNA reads TGTGCCAGCAGTTTACCCTACAGGGAGGGACAGCCCCAGCATTTT.